The next 20 T cell receptor beta chains were all read from a single sample in a study of beta chain features in type 1 diabetes. Every bit of the isolated RNA underwent reverse transcription, so sequencing read expressed TCRB transcripts. Some clones are missing from TCRdb's copy, which holds only in-frame ones; the method was immunoSEQ multiplex PCR. The sample records 130,000 to 150,000 clones, roughly 7.2% being singletons. The specimen was central memory CD4+ T cells from blood. The receptors here all came from a woman aged 30 to 39 in good health.

This chain joins TRBV7-2 and TRBJ2-5; D is unclear. Trimming shortened V by 1 base and J by 3 bases, and 6 bases separated the two germline ends. The CDR3 spans 13 residues. Germline CDR1 SGHTA, CDR2 FQGNSA. CDR3 residues: CASSLERKETQYF. The CDR3 coding sequence is TGTGCCAGCAGCTTAGAGAGAAAAGAGACCCAGTACTTC.

This clone was seen more than once but under ten times. The same CDR3 can be traced to other DNA sequences in this sample. The chain couples TRBV6-6 to TRBJ1-3, with 8 nucleotides matching TRBD1. This CDR3 has 15 amino acids. Germline V gives CDR1 MNHNY, CDR2 SVGAGI (reference sequence). V trimming: 2 bases; J trimming: 4 bases; junction bases outside the gene matches: 4. CDR3 loop: CASSYPTGDGNTIYF. The CDR3 DNA reads TGTGCCAGCAGTTACCCGACAGGGGACGGAAACACCATATATTTT.

Only a few counts were recorded for this clone. The chain couples TRBV29-1 to TRBJ2-5; D is unclear. This CDR3 has 14 amino acids. CDR1 is SQVTM, CDR2 ANQGSEA, per germline. V was clipped by 7 bases and J by 3 bases, with 18 bases between them. The CDR3 protein is CSAKKATEKETQYF. CDR3 DNA sequence: TGCAGCGCCAAGAAGGCGACGGAGAAAGAGACCCAGTACTTC.

This chain connects TRBV7-9 to TRBJ1-2, with 7 positions matching TRBD1. The J segment lost 6 bases and the V segment lost 3 bases, leaving 4 bases of the junction unmatched. The CDR3 is 13 residues long. Per germline, CDR1 SEHNR and CDR2 FQNEAQ (reference sequence). CDR3 protein: CASSLDRKHGYTF. The CDR3 DNA is TGTGCCAGCAGCTTGGACAGGAAGCATGGCTACACCTTC. Full variable domain (missing parts from reference TRBV7-9 and TRBJ1-2): DTGVSQNPRHKITKRGQNVTFRCDPISEHNRLYWYRQTLGQGPEFLTYFQNEAQLEKSRLLSDRFSAERPKGSFSTLEIQRTEQGDSAMYLCASSLDRKHGYTFGSGTRLTVV.

The chain has TRBV6-1 and TRBJ1-5; no reliable D call. Germline CDR1 is MNHNS and CDR2 is SASEGT. There are 12 residues in the CDR3. V shed 6 bases and J shed 5 bases, with 8 bases lying between them. CDR3 sequence: CASRQVDQPQHF. Here the CDR3 DNA reads TGTGCCAGCAGGCAGGTGGATCAGCCCCAGCATTTT.

This clone has more than one count but fewer than ten. The same CDR3 arises from other DNA sequences in this sample as well. The chain combines TRBV27 with TRBJ2-1; 7 bases match TRBD1. Germline loops: CDR1 MNHEY, CDR2 SMNVEV (reference sequence). The CDR3 consists of 13 residues. The V and J ends lost 6 bases and 8 bases, in that order; junction bases with no gene match: 7. For the CDR3, the DNA is TGTGCCAGCAGACAGGGGAACGGCCATGAGCAGTTCTTC. Its translation is CASRQGNGHEQFF.

The chain recombines TRBV9 with TRBJ1-2, with D tentatively TRBD1 (6 bases). This CDR3 comprises 14 residues. V was clipped by 0 bases and J by 8 bases, with 14 bases between them. CDR1 SGDLS and CDR2 YYNGEE come from the germline V gene. For the CDR3, the DNA is TGTGCCAGCAGCGTAGAGGCAGGGGAAAGAGGCTACACCTTC. Translating gives CASSVEAGERGYTF.

The chain links TRBV27 to TRBJ1-1; 7 positions agree with TRBD1. The V segment lost 5 bases and the J segment 4 bases; nucleotides outside the gene matches: 7. Per germline, CDR1 MNHEY and CDR2 SMNVEV (reference sequence). This CDR3 is 14 amino acids long. The CDR3, as DNA: TGTGCCAGCAGTCTCCGACAGGGCCCCACTGAAGCTTTCTTT. Encoded protein: CASSLRQGPTEAFF.

J is TRBJ1-1 and V is TRBV6-6, with TRBD1 identical over 7 bases. The CDR3 spans 15 residues. The junction had 10 bases not matched to a gene; V was cut back by 4 bases and J by 5 bases. Germline lookup yields CDR1 MNHNY and CDR2 SVGAGI (reference sequence). The CDR3 region is CASSSSTGSETEAFF. For the CDR3, the DNA is TGTGCCAGCAGTTCCTCGACAGGGTCGGAGACTGAAGCTTTCTTT.

This clone was found a few times. The V and J genes are TRBV7-3 and TRBJ2-5; TRBD1 matches 8 bases. Germline V gene sequence: CDR1 SGHTA, CDR2 FQGTGA. CDR3 length equals 13 residues. V lost 8 bases and J lost 4; bases outside the gene matches: 6. The CDR3 region has the DNA TGTGCCAGCTCAGACAGGGGCGGAGAGACCCAGTACTTC. This encodes CASSDRGGETQYF.

The table lists this clone with many counts. The CDR3 region has the DNA TGCGCCAGCAGCCCCAGGGCGAGCTACAATGAGCAGTTCTTC. Protein product: CASSPRASYNEQFF. This chain uses TRBV4-3 with TRBJ2-1; TRBD1 might be the D (5 bases). Deletions cut 4 bases from V and 3 bases from J, with 10 bases between. CDR1 and CDR2 (germline): LGHNA, YSLEER. The CDR3 spans 14 residues.

The chain has TRBV9 and TRBJ1-1, with D tentatively TRBD1 (6 bases). Germline V gene data show CDR1 as SGDLS and CDR2 as YYNGEE. CDR3 length equals 14 residues. Trimming removed 4 bases from V and 7 bases from J, with 17 bases in between. CDR3 DNA: TGTGCCAGCAGCACCCAGGACAGACCATTTGAAGCTTTCTTT. Encoded protein: CASSTQDRPFEAFF.

There are a few counts of this clone. This rearrangement joins TRBV7-2 to TRBJ1-5, with no clear D. The CDR3 loop spans 12 amino acids. CDR1 SGHTA and CDR2 FQGNSA come from the germline V gene. The V gene lost 4 bases and the J gene lost 3 bases, with 4 bases spanning the gap. This CDR3 reads CASSSVNQPQHF. In DNA form, the CDR3 reads TGTGCCAGCAGCTCAGTCAATCAGCCCCAGCATTTT.

CDR3 protein: CASSLGVLGGGDGNEQFF. CDR3 DNA sequence: TGCGCCAGCAGCTTGGGGGTCCTCGGAGGGGGCGACGGCAATGAGCAGTTCTTC. The chain couples TRBV5-1 to TRBJ2-1; maybe TRBD1 (7 bases). This CDR3 has 18 residues. V lost 0 bases and J lost 6, with 22 bases in between. Germline CDR1 and CDR2: SGHRS and YFSETQ. Based on the CDR3 plus reference TRBV5-1 and TRBJ2-1, the full variable domain is KAGVTQTPRYLIKTRGQQVTLSCSPISGHRSVSWYQQTPGQGLQFLFEYFSETQRNKGNFPGRFSGRQFSNSRSEMNVSTLELGDSALYLCASSLGVLGGGDGNEQFFGPGTRLTVL.

This chain connects TRBV7-2 to TRBJ1-5; D remains ambiguous. The germline V and J ends were trimmed by 5 bases and 0 bases, with 11 bases remaining between them. Germline V gene lookup returns CDR1 SGHTA and CDR2 FQGNSA. The CDR3 totals 15 residues. CDR3 amino acids: CASSGFADSNQPQHF. The CDR3 coding sequence is TGTGCCAGCAGCGGATTCGCGGATAGCAATCAGCCCCAGCATTTT.

This clone has a count of ten or more. The chain couples TRBV11-2 to TRBJ2-1; 8 bases are a match to TRBD1. The V gene's germline CDR1 is SGHAT and CDR2 FQNNGV. V trimming: 5 bases; J trimming: 13 bases; junction bases outside the gene matches: 4. This CDR3 comprises 11 residues. The CDR3 here is CASSRTGKQFF. The CDR3 nucleotides are TGTGCCAGCAGCAGGACAGGGAAACAGTTCTTC. Filled out from reference TRBV11-2 and TRBJ2-1, the complete variable domain reads EAGVAQSPRYKIIEKRQSVAFWCNPISGHATLYWYQQILGQGPKLLIQFQNNGVVDDSQLPKDRFSAERLKGVDSTLKIQPAKLEDSAVYLCASSRTGKQFFGPGTRLTVL.

This clone was picked up a small number of times. The chain uses TRBV11-3 and TRBJ2-1; TRBD2 might be the D (5 bases). The V end was cut by 5 bases, the J end by 7 bases, with 9 bases between. The CDR3 runs 12 residues. Germline CDR1 SGHNT, CDR2 YENEEA. The CDR3 reads CASSHERNEQFF. CDR3 coding DNA: TGTGCCAGCAGCCATGAGCGGAATGAGCAGTTCTTC.

The chain links TRBV15 to TRBJ2-5; a weak D match, TRBD1 (7 bases). The CDR3 has 15 residues. V was pared by 0 bases and J by 1 base, with 9 bases between. The germline gives CDR1 LNHNV, CDR2 YYDKDF (reference sequence). CDR3 sequence reads: CATSRDRGAQETQYF. For the CDR3, the DNA is TGTGCCACCAGCAGAGACAGGGGGGCCCAAGAGACCCAGTACTTC.

This clone was detected a few times. CDR3 sequence: CASSQGQRNEQYF. The CDR3 DNA reads TGTGCCAGCAGTCAGGGGCAGCGTAACGAGCAGTACTTC. The rearrangement joins TRBV28 to TRBJ2-7; perhaps TRBD1 as D (6 bases). V lost 5 bases to trimming and J lost 5 bases, with 13 bases between them. The CDR3 contains 13 residues. Germline assignment: CDR1 MDHEN and CDR2 SYDVKM.

This clone was seen a few times. This chain joins TRBV7-6 and TRBJ2-5, with TRBD2 as a possible D gene (6 bases). V was clipped by 7 bases and J by 7 bases, with 16 bases between them. This CDR3 has 13 amino acids. Germline V gene data show CDR1 as SGHVS and CDR2 as FNYEAQ. The CDR3 sequence is CASTAGSGGTQYF. The CDR3 region has the DNA TGTGCCAGCACCGCCGGGTCCGGGGGGACCCAGTACTTC.